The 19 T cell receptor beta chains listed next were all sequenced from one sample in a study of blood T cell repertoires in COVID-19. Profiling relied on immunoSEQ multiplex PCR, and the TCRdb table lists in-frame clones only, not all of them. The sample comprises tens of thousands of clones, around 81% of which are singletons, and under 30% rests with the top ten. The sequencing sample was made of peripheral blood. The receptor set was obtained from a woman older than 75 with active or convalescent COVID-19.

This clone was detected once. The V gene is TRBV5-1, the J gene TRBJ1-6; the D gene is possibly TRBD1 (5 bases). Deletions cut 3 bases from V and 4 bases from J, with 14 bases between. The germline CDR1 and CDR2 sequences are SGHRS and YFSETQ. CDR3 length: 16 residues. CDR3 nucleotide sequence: TGCGCCAGCAGCTCGGGGGGAGAACCTTATAATTCACCCCTCCACTTT. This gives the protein CASSSGGEPYNSPLHF.

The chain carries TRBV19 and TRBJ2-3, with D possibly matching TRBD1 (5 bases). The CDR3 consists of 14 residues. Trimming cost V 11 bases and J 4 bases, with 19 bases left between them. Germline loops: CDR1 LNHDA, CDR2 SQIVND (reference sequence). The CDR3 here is CASQAGWSADTQYF. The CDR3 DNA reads TGTGCCTCCCAGGCAGGGTGGAGCGCAGATACGCAGTATTTT.

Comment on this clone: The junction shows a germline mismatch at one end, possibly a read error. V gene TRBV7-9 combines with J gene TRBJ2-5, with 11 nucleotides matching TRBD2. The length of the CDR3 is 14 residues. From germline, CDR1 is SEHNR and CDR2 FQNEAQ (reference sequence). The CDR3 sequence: CASSLAGGQETQYF. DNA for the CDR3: TGTGCCAGCAGCCTAGCGGGGGGCCAAGAGACCCAGTACTTC.

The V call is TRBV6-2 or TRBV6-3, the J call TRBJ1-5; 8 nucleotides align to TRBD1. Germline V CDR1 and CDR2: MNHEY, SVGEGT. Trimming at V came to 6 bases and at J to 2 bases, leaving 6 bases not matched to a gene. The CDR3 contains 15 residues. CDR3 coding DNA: TGTGCCAGCAGCACGGACAGGGTGGGCAATCAGCCCCAGCATTTT. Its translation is CASSTDRVGNQPQHF.

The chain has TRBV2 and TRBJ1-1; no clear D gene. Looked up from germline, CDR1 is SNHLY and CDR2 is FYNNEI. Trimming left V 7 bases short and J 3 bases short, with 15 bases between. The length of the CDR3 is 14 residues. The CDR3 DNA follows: TGTGCCAGCATTGATGGGAGAGGAGACACTGAAGCTTTCTTT. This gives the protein CASIDGRGDTEAFF.

The CDR3 sequence: CASSQGGTSGELLAKNIQYF. The CDR3 region has the DNA TGCGCCAGCAGCCAAGGGGGGACTAGCGGGGAGCTATTAGCCAAAAACATTCAGTACTTC. The J gene is TRBJ2-4, the V gene TRBV4-3, with 13 bases that match TRBD2. The J segment lost 0 bases and the V segment lost 1 base, leaving 9 bases of the junction unmatched. CDR1 LGHNA and CDR2 YSLEER come from the germline V gene. The CDR3 sequence is 20 residues long.

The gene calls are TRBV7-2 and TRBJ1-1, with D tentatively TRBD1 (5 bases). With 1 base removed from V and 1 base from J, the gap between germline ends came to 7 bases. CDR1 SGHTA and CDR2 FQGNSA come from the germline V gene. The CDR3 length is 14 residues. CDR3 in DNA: TGTGCCAGCAGCTTAGGACAGAAGAACACTGAAGCTTTCTTT. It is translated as CASSLGQKNTEAFF.

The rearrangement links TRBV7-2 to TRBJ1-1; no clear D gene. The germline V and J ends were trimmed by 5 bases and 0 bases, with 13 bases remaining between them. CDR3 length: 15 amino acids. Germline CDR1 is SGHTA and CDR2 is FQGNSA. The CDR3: CASSLYTPMNTEAFF. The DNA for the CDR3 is TGTGCCAGCAGCCTTTACACCCCCATGAACACTGAAGCTTTCTTT.

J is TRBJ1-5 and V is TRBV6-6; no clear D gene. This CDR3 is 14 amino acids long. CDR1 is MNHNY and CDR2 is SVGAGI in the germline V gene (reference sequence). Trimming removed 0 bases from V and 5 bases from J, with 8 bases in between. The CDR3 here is CASSYSSGDQPQHF. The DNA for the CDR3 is TGTGCCAGCAGTTACTCCAGTGGTGATCAGCCCCAGCATTTT.

Here the CDR3 reads CASSESAENYQPQHF. The CDR3 nucleotides read TGTGCCAGCAGTGAATCCGCGGAAAATTATCAGCCCCAGCATTTT. The chain joins TRBV6-1 to TRBJ1-5, with unresolved D. The CDR3 covers 15 residues. V shed 2 bases and J shed 5 bases, with 13 bases lying between them. Germline V gene lookup returns CDR1 MNHNS and CDR2 SASEGT.

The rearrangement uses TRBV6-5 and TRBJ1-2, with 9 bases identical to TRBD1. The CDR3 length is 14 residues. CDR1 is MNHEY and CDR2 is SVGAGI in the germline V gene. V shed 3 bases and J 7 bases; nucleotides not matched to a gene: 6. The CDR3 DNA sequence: TGTGCCAGCAGTTATCAACAGGGGGCACGTGGCTACACCTTC. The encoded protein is CASSYQQGARGYTF.

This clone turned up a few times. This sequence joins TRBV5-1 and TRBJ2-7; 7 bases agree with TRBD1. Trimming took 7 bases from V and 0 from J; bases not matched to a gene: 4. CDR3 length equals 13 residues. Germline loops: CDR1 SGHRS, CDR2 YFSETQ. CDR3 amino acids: CASGDSSSYEQYF. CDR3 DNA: TGCGCCAGCGGGGACAGCAGCTCCTACGAGCAGTACTTC.

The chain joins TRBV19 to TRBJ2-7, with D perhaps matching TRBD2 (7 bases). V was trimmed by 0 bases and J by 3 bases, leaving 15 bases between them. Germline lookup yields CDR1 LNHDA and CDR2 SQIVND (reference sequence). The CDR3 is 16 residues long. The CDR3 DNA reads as TGTGCCAGTAGTATAGAATCCGGCGGGGGCCTCTACGAGCAGTACTTC. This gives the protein CASSIESGGGLYEQYF.

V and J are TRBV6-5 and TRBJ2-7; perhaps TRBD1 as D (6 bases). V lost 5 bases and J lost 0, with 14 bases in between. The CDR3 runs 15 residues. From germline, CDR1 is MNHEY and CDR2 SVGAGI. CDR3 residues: CASSLTQGSSYEQYF. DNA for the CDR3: TGTGCCAGCAGTCTCACCCAGGGGAGCTCCTACGAGCAGTACTTC.

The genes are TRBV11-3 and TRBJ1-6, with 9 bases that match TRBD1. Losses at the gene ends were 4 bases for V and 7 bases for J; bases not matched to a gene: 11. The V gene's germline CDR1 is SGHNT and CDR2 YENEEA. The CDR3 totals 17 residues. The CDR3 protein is CASSSSRAGTGNSPLHF. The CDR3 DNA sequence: TGTGCCAGCAGCTCCAGCCGGGCCGGGACAGGGAATTCACCCCTCCACTTT. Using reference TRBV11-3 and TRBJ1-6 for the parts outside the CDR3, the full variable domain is EAGVVQSPRYKIIEKKQPVAFWCNPISGHNTLYWYLQNLGQGPELLIRYENEEAVDDSQLPKDRFSAERLKGVDSTLKIQPAELGDSAVYLCASSSSRAGTGNSPLHFGNGTRLTVT.

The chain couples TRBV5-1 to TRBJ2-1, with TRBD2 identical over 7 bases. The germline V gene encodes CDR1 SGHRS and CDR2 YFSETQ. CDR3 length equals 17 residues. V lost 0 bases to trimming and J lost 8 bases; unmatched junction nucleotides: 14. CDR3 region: CASSLEGTNLPTYEQFF. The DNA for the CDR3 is TGCGCCAGCAGCTTGGAAGGGACTAACCTGCCCACATATGAGCAGTTCTTC.

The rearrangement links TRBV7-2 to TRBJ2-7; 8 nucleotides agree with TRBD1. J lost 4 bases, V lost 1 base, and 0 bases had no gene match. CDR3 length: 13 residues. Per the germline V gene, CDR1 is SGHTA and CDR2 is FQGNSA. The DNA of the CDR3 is TGTGCCAGCAGCTTAGACAGGGGGTACGAGCAGTACTTC. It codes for CASSLDRGYEQYF.

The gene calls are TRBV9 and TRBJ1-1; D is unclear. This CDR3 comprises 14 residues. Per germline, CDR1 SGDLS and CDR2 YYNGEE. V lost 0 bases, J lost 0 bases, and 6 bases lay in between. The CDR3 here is CASSVGLMNTEAFF. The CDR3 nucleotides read TGTGCCAGCAGCGTAGGACTTATGAACACTGAAGCTTTCTTT.

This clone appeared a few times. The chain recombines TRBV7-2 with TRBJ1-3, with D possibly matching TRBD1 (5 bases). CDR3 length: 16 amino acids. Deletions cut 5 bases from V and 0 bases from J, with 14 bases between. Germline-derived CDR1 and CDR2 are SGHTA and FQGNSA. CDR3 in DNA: TGTGCCAGCAGCATTAGGAGACAGATCTCTGGAAACACCATATATTTT. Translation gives CASSIRRQISGNTIYF.